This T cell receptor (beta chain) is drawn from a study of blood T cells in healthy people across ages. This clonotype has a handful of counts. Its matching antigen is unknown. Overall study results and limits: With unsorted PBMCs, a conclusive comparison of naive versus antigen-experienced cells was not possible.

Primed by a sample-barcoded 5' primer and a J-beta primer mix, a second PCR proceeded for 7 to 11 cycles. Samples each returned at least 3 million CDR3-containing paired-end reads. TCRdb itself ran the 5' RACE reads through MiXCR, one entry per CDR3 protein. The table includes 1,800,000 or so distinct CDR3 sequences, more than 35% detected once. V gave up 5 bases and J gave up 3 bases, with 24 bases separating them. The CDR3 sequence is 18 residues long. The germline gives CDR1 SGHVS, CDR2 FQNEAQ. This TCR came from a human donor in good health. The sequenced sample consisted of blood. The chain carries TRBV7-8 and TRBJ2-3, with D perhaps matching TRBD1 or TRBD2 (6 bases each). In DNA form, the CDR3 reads TGTGCCAGCAGCCTACCCGGGACTTTCTCAGGGGAGACAGATACGCAGTATTTT. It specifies CASSLPGTFSGETDTQYF.